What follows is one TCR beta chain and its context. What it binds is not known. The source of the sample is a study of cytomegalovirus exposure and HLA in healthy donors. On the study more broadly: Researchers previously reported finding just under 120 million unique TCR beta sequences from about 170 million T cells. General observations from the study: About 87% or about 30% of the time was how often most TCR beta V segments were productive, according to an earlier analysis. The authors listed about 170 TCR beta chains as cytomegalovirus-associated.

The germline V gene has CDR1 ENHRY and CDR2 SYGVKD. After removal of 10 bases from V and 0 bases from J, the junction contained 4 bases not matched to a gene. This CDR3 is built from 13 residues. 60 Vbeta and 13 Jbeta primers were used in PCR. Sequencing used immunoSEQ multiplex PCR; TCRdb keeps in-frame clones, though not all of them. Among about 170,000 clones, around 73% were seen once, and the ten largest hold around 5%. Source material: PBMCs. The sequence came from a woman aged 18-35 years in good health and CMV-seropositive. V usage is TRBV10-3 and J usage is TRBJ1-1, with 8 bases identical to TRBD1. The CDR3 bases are TGTGCCACCGACAGGGGAATGAACACTGAAGCTTTCTTT. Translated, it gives CATDRGMNTEAFF.